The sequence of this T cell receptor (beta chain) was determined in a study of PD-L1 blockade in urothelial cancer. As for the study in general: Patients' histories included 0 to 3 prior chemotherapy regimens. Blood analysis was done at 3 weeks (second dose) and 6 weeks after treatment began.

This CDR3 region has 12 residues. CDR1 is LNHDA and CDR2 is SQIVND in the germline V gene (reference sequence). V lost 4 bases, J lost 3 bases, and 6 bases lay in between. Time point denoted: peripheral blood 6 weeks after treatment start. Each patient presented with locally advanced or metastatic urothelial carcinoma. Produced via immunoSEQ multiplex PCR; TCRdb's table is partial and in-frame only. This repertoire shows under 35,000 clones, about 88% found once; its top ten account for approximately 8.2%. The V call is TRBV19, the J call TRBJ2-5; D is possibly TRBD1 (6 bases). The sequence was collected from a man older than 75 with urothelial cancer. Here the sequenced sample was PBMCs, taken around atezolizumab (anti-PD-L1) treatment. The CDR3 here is CASSNREETQYF. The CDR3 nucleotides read TGTGCCAGTAGTAACAGGGAAGAGACCCAGTACTTC.